The rows below give T cell receptor beta chains drawn from one sample of a study of naive and memory T cell subsets. One entry per CDR3 protein, called by TCRdb with MiXCR from the UMI-ligation and nested PCR reads. The table has approximately 100,000 distinct CDR3 sequences, about 14% seen once. The sample consisted of naive CD8+ T cells from blood. All receptors come from a human donor in good health. The CDR3 runs from the conserved cysteine through the conserved F or W. The order of the fields is V gene, J gene, CDR3 protein.

V gene: TRBV4-3; J gene: TRBJ2-7; CDR3 protein: CASSQELDLGTVDSSSYEQYF
V gene: TRBV6-2/TRBV6-3; J gene: TRBJ2-1; CDR3 protein: CASSYSRAPPYNEQFF
V gene: TRBV4-2; J gene: TRBJ2-5; CDR3 protein: CASSQGTGNYQETQYF
V gene: TRBV6-5; J gene: TRBJ1-1; CDR3 protein: CASSYSRRDEAFF
V gene: TRBV28; J gene: TRBJ2-6; CDR3 protein: CASGQGATGANVLTF
V gene: TRBV15; J gene: TRBJ1-2; CDR3 protein: CATSSPPRHGYTF
V gene: TRBV7-3; J gene: TRBJ2-3; CDR3 protein: CASSFGGRDTDTQYF
V gene: TRBV9; J gene: TRBJ2-2; CDR3 protein: CASSAAGTGVAGELFF
V gene: TRBV28; J gene: TRBJ1-2; CDR3 protein: CASSLTGGINYGYTF
V gene: TRBV27; J gene: TRBJ2-3; CDR3 protein: CASSLGRTSTDTQYF
V gene: TRBV6-5; J gene: TRBJ1-6; CDR3 protein: CASSPTTGPNSPLHF
V gene: TRBV11-2; J gene: TRBJ2-1; CDR3 protein: CASSLRGANGEQFF
V gene: TRBV6-2/TRBV6-3; J gene: TRBJ1-5; CDR3 protein: CASSPGTVSNQPQHF
V gene: TRBV20-1; J gene: TRBJ1-5; CDR3 protein: CSATEGSGYSNQPQHF
V gene: TRBV9; J gene: TRBJ2-3; CDR3 protein: CASSVVSNTDTQYF
V gene: TRBV19; J gene: TRBJ2-3; CDR3 protein: CASGTGTTDTQYF
V gene: TRBV7-9; J gene: TRBJ1-1; CDR3 protein: CASSPDRGREAFF
V gene: TRBV5-5; J gene: TRBJ2-7; CDR3 protein: CASSRQTYEQYF
V gene: TRBV9; J gene: TRBJ2-7; CDR3 protein: CASSPTSGRLEQYF
V gene: TRBV28; J gene: TRBJ2-3; CDR3 protein: CASSLLSAGGVADTQYF
V gene: TRBV7-9; J gene: TRBJ2-3; CDR3 protein: CASSSPLPGTGGNTDTQYF